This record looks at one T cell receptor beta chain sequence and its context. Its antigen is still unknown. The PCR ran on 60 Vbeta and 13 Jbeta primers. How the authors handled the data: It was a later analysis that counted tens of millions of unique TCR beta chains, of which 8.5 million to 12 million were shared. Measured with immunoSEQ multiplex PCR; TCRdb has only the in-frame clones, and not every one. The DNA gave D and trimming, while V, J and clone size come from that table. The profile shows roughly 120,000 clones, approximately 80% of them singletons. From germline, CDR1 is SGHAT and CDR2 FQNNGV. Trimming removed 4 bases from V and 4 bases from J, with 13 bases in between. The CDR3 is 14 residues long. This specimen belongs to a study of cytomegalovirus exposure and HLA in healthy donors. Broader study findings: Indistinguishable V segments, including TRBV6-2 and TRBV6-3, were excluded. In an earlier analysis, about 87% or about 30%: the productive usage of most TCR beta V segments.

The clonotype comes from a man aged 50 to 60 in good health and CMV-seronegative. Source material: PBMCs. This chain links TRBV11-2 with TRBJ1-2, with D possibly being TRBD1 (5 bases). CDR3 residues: CASSSGQGFYGYTF. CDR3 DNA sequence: TGTGCCAGCAGCTCAGGTCAGGGCTTCTATGGCTACACCTTC.